This T cell receptor (beta chain) appears in the sequencing data of a study of T cell repertoires in cytomegalovirus infection. Across the whole study: Public TCR beta signatures provided an indication of both CMV infection and a matching HLA type. Study-level findings and limits: Summed frequency of public TCR beta families distinguished CMV carriers with the relevant HLA. CMV-specific TCR beta clonotypes restricted by HLA-C were the ones dominating the ex vivo response.

This clonotype was found many times. Its antigen remains unidentified. TCRdb reprocessed the reads with MiXCR, giving one entry per CDR3 protein. The data contain around 740,000 distinct CDR3 sequences, approximately 40% of them singletons. Germline V gene data show CDR1 as SGHTA and CDR2 as FQGNSA. The ends were cut back, 1 base at V and 4 bases at J, with 10 bases in the middle. This CDR3 is built from 14 residues. The TCR sequence derives from a human donor in good health (CMV status not recorded). Some clones in this sample may be carry-over from other donors' samples. Sequencing was performed on PBMCs. The rearrangement links TRBV7-2 to TRBJ1-1; the D gene is possibly TRBD1 (5 bases). The CDR3 loop reads CASSLVEGVTEAFF. The CDR3 DNA reads as TGTGCCAGCAGCTTAGTTGAAGGGGTCACTGAAGCTTTCTTT.